This passage covers 3 T cell receptor beta chains from one sample sequenced in a study of blood T cells in healthy people across ages. Using a J-beta primer mix together with a sample-barcoded 5' primer, a second PCR was run for about 7 to 12 cycles. TCRdb re-called the 5' RACE reads with MiXCR, one entry per CDR3 protein. The sample has around 580,000 distinct CDR3 sequences, 47% seen once. Material: blood. These receptors were taken from an elderly man in good health.

This clonotype occurred a few times. The chain is built from TRBV7-3 and TRBJ2-1; 7 positions agree with TRBD2. V lost 7 bases and J lost 4; bases outside the gene matches: 4. This CDR3 has 13 amino acids. CDR1 and CDR2 from the germline V gene are SGHTA and FQGTGA. In DNA form, the CDR3 reads TGTGCCAGCACCACAGCGGGGTACAATGAGCAGTTCTTC. As protein: CASTTAGYNEQFF.

The gene calls are TRBV20-1 and TRBJ2-1, with 7 bases that match TRBD2. The V gene's germline CDR1 is DFQATT and CDR2 SNEGSKA (reference sequence). This CDR3 is built from 15 residues. Trimming took 1 base from V and 10 from J; bases not matched to a gene: 13. CDR3 sequence: CSARAPGLRVGEQFF. CDR3 sequence (DNA): TGCAGTGCTAGAGCTCCGGGACTAAGGGTGGGGGAGCAGTTCTTC.

This clonotype was observed at least ten times. This rearrangement joins TRBV7-9 to TRBJ2-7; 7 nucleotides align to TRBD1. This CDR3 comprises 13 residues. Germline assignment: CDR1 SEHNR and CDR2 FQNEAQ (reference sequence). The junction had 8 bases not matched to a gene; V was cut back by 6 bases and J by 6 bases. CDR3 DNA: TGTGCCAGCAGTGGGGACAGTCGGGGCGAGCAGTACTTC. Translating gives CASSGDSRGEQYF. The whole variable domain, filled in from reference TRBV7-9 and TRBJ2-7, reads DTGVSQNPRHKITKRGQNVTFRCDPISEHNRLYWYRQTLGQGPEFLTYFQNEAQLEKSRLLSDRFSAERPKGSFSTLEIQRTEQGDSAMYLCASSGDSRGEQYFGPGTRLTVT.